This T cell receptor beta chain was documented in a study of cytomegalovirus exposure and HLA in healthy donors. The study's findings and limits: CMV antigen specificity was confirmed in vitro for a few CMV-associated chains. Rare TCR sequences dominated, though some public TCRs recurred in many donors.

TCRdb's table, derived via immunoSEQ multiplex PCR, lists solely in-frame clones and lacks some. Of roughly 150,000 clones in the sample, 88% were seen once. V gave up 8 bases and J gave up 7 bases, with 20 bases separating them. The length of the CDR3 is 14 residues. The germline CDR1 and CDR2 sequences are MDHEN and SYDVKM. On this clone itself: What it recognizes is unknown.

This chain uses TRBV28 with TRBJ1-1, with D possibly TRBD1 on 6 matching bases. The receptor was isolated from a man aged 18 to 35 in good health and CMV-seronegative. Input material: PBMCs. Written as DNA, the CDR3 is TGTGCCAGCGAGTTTATACCCAGGGGACATGAAGCTTTCTTT. Translation: CASEFIPRGHEAFF. Full variable domain (outside the CDR3, taken from reference TRBV28 and TRBJ1-1): DVKVTQSSRYLVKRTGEKVFLECVQDMDHENMFWYRQDPGLGLRLIYFSYDVKMKEKGDIPEGYSVSREKKERFSLILESASTNQTSMYLCASEFIPRGHEAFFGQGTRLTVV.